The 20 T cell receptor beta chains in this list originate from one sample, sequenced in a study of vaccination and CD4 T cells after COVID-19. Which antigens these TCRs recognize remains unknown. Oncomine TCR Beta short-read sequencing was applied to DNA from cultured CD4+ T cells. The template was genomic DNA from cultured CD4+ T cells. TCRdb reprocessed the PCR reads with MiXCR, giving one entry per CDR3 protein. The data hold 6,500 to 8,000 distinct CDR3 sequences, with around 35% observed a single time. The sample's treatment: approximately 9-day PBMC culture with coronavirus spike peptide pools or control peptides (ViraFEST assay). CD4+ T-cell collection from the unexposed donor predated the COVID-19 pandemic (2011-2018). The sample comprised CD4+ T cells from blood, cultured in vitro. These receptors were collected from a human donor in good health.

The CDR3 spells CSAFRRTGGTEAFF. DNA of the CDR3: TGCAGTGCTTTCAGACGGACAGGGGGTACTGAAGCTTTCTTT. The chain recombines TRBV20-1 with TRBJ1-1; 10 bases are a match to TRBD1. V lost 5 bases and J lost 5; bases outside the gene matches: 8. The CDR3 totals 14 residues. CDR1 is DFQATT, CDR2 SNEGSKA, per germline (reference sequence).

The genes are TRBV7-9 and TRBJ1-1, with D unclear. Germline CDR1 is SEHNR and CDR2 is FQNEAQ (reference sequence). The V end lost 0 bases, the J end lost 3 bases, and 11 bases lay between the germline ends. The CDR3 extends over 15 amino acids. CDR3 coding DNA: TGTGCCAGCAGCTTAGCGGTGTTGGGTTACACTGAAGCTTTCTTT. This encodes CASSLAVLGYTEAFF.

The rearrangement links TRBV6-1 to TRBJ2-7; tentative D call: TRBD1 (5 bases). Trimming removed 7 bases from V and 2 bases from J, with 18 bases in between. The germline V gene encodes CDR1 MNHNS and CDR2 SASEGT. The CDR3 spans 15 residues. The CDR3 sequence is CASTDGWGLAYEQYF. CDR3 DNA sequence: TGTGCCAGCACTGACGGGTGGGGCCTGGCCTACGAGCAGTACTTC.

This sequence joins TRBV28 and TRBJ2-1; possibly TRBD1 for D (5 bases). The germline gives CDR1 MDHEN, CDR2 SYDVKM. V was cut by 6 bases and J by 9 bases, with 27 bases left in between. The CDR3 spans 17 residues. CDR3 in amino acids: CASRQPSGSFPAREQFF. The CDR3 region has the DNA TGTGCCAGCAGACAGCCATCAGGGTCCTTTCCCGCGCGTGAGCAGTTCTTC.

The chain links TRBV2 to TRBJ1-5, with D unclear. The V end lost 7 bases, the J end lost 2 bases, and 6 bases lay between the germline ends. This CDR3 region has 12 residues. Germline V gene lookup returns CDR1 SNHLY and CDR2 FYNNEI. The CDR3 DNA sequence: TGTGCCAGCAATATCGGCAATCAGCCCCAGCATTTT. Its translation: CASNIGNQPQHF.

V usage is TRBV28 and J usage is TRBJ2-3; D is possibly TRBD2 (5 bases). Germline CDR1 and CDR2: MDHEN and SYDVKM. CDR3 length: 15 residues. Between the trimmed V and J ends, which lost 3 bases and 0 bases, there was a span of 10 bases. CDR3 amino acids: CASSLSGSSTDTQYF. CDR3 nucleotides: TGTGCCAGCAGTTTGAGCGGATCTAGCACAGATACGCAGTATTTT.

This clonotype was counted only a few times. The rearrangement links TRBV10-3 to TRBJ2-1, with D possibly called TRBD1 or TRBD2 (5 bases each). Looked up from germline, CDR1 is ENHRY and CDR2 is SYGVKD. The CDR3 is 11 residues long. Trimming stripped 7 bases from V and 6 bases from J, with 7 bases between. The CDR3: CAIMRGNEQFF. The CDR3 nucleotides are TGTGCCATCATGAGGGGCAATGAGCAGTTCTTC.

The chain employs TRBV19 and TRBJ1-5, with 9 nucleotides matching TRBD1. V shed 5 bases and J 7 bases; nucleotides not matched to a gene: 9. The CDR3 is 15 amino acids. Germline CDR1 reads LNHDA; CDR2 reads SQIVND (reference sequence). This CDR3 is CASSARDRAWQPQHF. CDR3 in DNA: TGTGCCAGTAGTGCCCGGGACAGGGCTTGGCAGCCCCAGCATTTT.

The chain's CDR3 is CASRQKGGHTEAFF. The DNA of the CDR3 is TGTGCCAGCAGACAGAAGGGGGGGCACACTGAAGCTTTCTTT. The rearrangement uses TRBV7-6 and TRBJ1-1; TRBD1 is a possible D gene (6 bases). Per germline, CDR1 SGHVS and CDR2 FNYEAQ. The CDR3 is made up of 14 amino acids. Trimming removed 6 bases at V and 3 bases at J, with 14 bases between.

CDR3 residues: CASLDAMGELFF. The CDR3 DNA reads TGTGCCAGCCTGGACGCCATGGGGGAGCTGTTTTTT. This chain uses TRBV25-1 with TRBJ2-2; no clear D gene. The germline V gene encodes CDR1 MGHDK and CDR2 SYGVNS. The CDR3 has 12 amino acids. V lost 8 bases and J lost 8, with 12 bases in between.

This chain uses TRBV7-3 with TRBJ2-7; 14 bases align to TRBD2. Per germline, CDR1 SGHTA and CDR2 FQGTGA. This CDR3 spans 17 amino acids. The V gene end was trimmed by 0 bases and the J gene end by 4 bases; junction bases not matched to a gene: 5. CDR3 in amino acids: CASSLTGTSGSLYEQYF. Written as DNA, the CDR3 is TGTGCCAGCAGCTTAACCGGGACTAGCGGGAGTTTGTACGAGCAGTACTTC.

This clonotype was seen only a few times. This chain links TRBV5-5 with TRBJ1-5, with D possibly being TRBD1 (5 bases). V lost 0 bases and J 4 bases, leaving 5 bases between the germline ends. The CDR3 consists of 13 residues. Germline loops: CDR1 SGHKS, CDR2 YYEKEE (reference sequence). The CDR3 DNA follows: TGTGCCAGCAGCTTGGCAGGGAATCAGCCCCAGCATTTT. Translating it yields CASSLAGNQPQHF.

This clonotype appeared a few times. J is TRBJ2-4 and V is TRBV6-1; TRBD1 matches 9 bases. The trim removed 5 bases at V and 5 bases at J, leaving 4 bases unmatched. Germline CDR1 and CDR2: MNHNS and SASEGT. The CDR3 consists of 14 residues. Here the CDR3 reads CASSPRTGENIQYF. CDR3 nucleotides: TGTGCCAGCAGTCCCCGGACAGGGGAAAACATTCAGTACTTC.

This clonotype was recorded a few times. The chain carries TRBV7-6 and TRBJ2-7; TRBD1 agrees at 9 bases. The trim removed 1 base at V and 3 bases at J, leaving 10 bases unmatched. The CDR3 runs 17 residues. Germline V gives CDR1 SGHVS, CDR2 FNYEAQ. The CDR3: CASSLEAMDRGNYEQYF. The CDR3 nucleotides read TGTGCCAGCAGCTTAGAAGCCATGGACAGGGGCAACTACGAGCAGTACTTC.

This clonotype was seen a few times. This chain uses TRBV6-5 with TRBJ1-6, with 8 bases identical to TRBD1. Germline V gene lookup returns CDR1 MNHEY and CDR2 SVGAGI. The V and J ends lost 4 bases and 9 bases, in that order; junction bases with no gene match: 5. The CDR3 spans 14 residues. The CDR3 DNA reads TGTGCCAGCAGTTCGGACAGGGACGGTTCACCCCTCCACTTT. It translates to CASSSDRDGSPLHF.

This clonotype appeared a few times. The chain has TRBV27 and TRBJ2-2; D is perhaps TRBD2 (5 bases). Trimming stripped 5 bases from V and 1 base from J, with 14 bases between. The germline CDR1 and CDR2 sequences are MNHEY and SMNVEV (reference sequence). The CDR3 length is 16 residues. The CDR3 protein is CASSQAARLNTGELFF. The DNA of the CDR3 is TGTGCCAGCAGTCAAGCGGCGCGATTGAACACCGGGGAGCTGTTTTTT.

The genes are TRBV20-1 and TRBJ2-2; either TRBD1 or TRBD2 may fit D (6 bases each). The CDR3 is 15 residues long. The V end was cut by 5 bases, the J end by 0 bases, with 13 bases between. Germline CDR1 reads DFQATT; CDR2 reads SNEGSKA (reference sequence). The CDR3 loop is CSAALGGSNTGELFF. For the CDR3, the DNA is TGCAGTGCTGCTCTAGGGGGGTCGAACACCGGGGAGCTGTTTTTT.

This clonotype was counted only a few times. The chain recombines TRBV28 with TRBJ2-1; TRBD2 matches 8 bases. The germline gives CDR1 MDHEN, CDR2 SYDVKM. J was trimmed by 7 bases and V by 6 bases; bases with no gene match: 11. This CDR3 spans 15 amino acids. The CDR3 spells CASRGPGGRINEQFF. The CDR3 region has the DNA TGTGCCAGCAGGGGCCCCGGCGGGAGGATAAATGAGCAGTTCTTC.

As concerns this clonotype: One end of the junction varies from germline; a read error may be responsible. This chain connects TRBV6-4 to TRBJ1-1; D is uncertain. The CDR3 has 9 amino acids. CDR1 is MRHNA and CDR2 is SNTAGT in the germline V gene. CDR3 nucleotides: TGTGCCAGCAGAATTTTAGGGATTTTT. It is translated as CASRILGIF.

The table lists this clonotype with a few counts. V gene TRBV7-6 combines with J gene TRBJ1-3; D gene unclear. Trimming took off 3 bases at V and 2 bases at J, with 2 bases between the two ends. Looked up from germline, CDR1 is SGHVS and CDR2 is FNYEAQ. The CDR3 length is 12 residues. CDR3 sequence (DNA): TGTGCCAGCAGCTTCCCTGGAAACACCATATATTTT. It translates to CASSFPGNTIYF.